This is a list of T cell receptor beta chains from one sample in a study of T cell responses to AZD1222 COVID-19 vaccine. Only in-frame clones appear in the TCRdb table, and some are missing; sequencing was by immunoSEQ multiplex PCR. The data hold about 150,000 clones, with about 93% observed a single time. The sample was peripheral blood, taken 28 days after the second AZD1222 dose. The receptors originated from an adult who received the AZD1222 COVID-19 vaccine. Both conserved end residues are part of each CDR3. A D gene is named only where the DNA matches it firmly. Clone size, where shown, is once, few, many, or a class for clones that have expanded.

j_gene: TRBJ1-2
len: 15
d_gene: TRBD1
abundance: -
v_gene: TRBV30
CDR3nt: TGTGCCTGGAGTCAAAGCCCGGGACAGAAATATGGCTACACCTTC
CDR3aa: CAWSQSPGQKYGYTF

j_gene: TRBJ2-5
len: 15
d_gene: -
abundance: once
v_gene: TRBV12-1
CDR3nt: TGTGCCAGCAGCTTGGGGGACAGGTTCCAAGAGACCCAGTACTTC
CDR3aa: CASSLGDRFQETQYF

j_gene: TRBJ2-7
len: 13
d_gene: -
abundance: -
v_gene: TRBV9
CDR3nt: TGTGCCAGCAGCGGGGGTGACTTGGACGAGCAGTACTTC
CDR3aa: CASSGGDLDEQYF

j_gene: TRBJ2-5
len: 14
d_gene: -
abundance: -
v_gene: TRBV5-1
CDR3nt: TGCGCCAGCAGCCCCCAGGGGCCCCAAGAGACCCAGTACTTC
CDR3aa: CASSPQGPQETQYF

j_gene: TRBJ1-4
len: 14
d_gene: -
abundance: -
v_gene: TRBV25-1
CDR3nt: TGTGCCAGCAGTGAGGCAAAGGCAGGAGAAAAACTGTTTTTT
CDR3aa: CASSEAKAGEKLFF

j_gene: TRBJ2-7
len: 14
d_gene: -
abundance: -
v_gene: TRBV5-1
CDR3nt: TGCGCCAGCAGACGGGGGACGAGCTCCTACGAGCAGTACTTC
CDR3aa: CASRRGTSSYEQYF

j_gene: TRBJ2-2
len: 14
d_gene: -
abundance: few
v_gene: TRBV10-1
CDR3nt: TGCGCCAGCAGTGACGGGACGGGGACCGGGGAGCTGTTTTTT
CDR3aa: CASSDGTGTGELFF

j_gene: TRBJ2-5
len: 11
d_gene: -
abundance: -
v_gene: TRBV2
CDR3nt: TGTGCCAGCAGTGAACGAGAGACCCAGTACTTC
CDR3aa: CASSERETQYF

j_gene: TRBJ1-2
len: 15
d_gene: -
abundance: -
v_gene: TRBV14
CDR3nt: TGTGCCAGCAGCCAAGGGACAGCTTCATCCTATGGCTACACCTTC
CDR3aa: CASSQGTASSYGYTF

j_gene: TRBJ2-5
len: 14
d_gene: -
abundance: -
v_gene: TRBV18
CDR3nt: TGTGCCAGCCACCCGAACGTGGGGCAGGAGACCCAGTACTTC
CDR3aa: CASHPNVGQETQYF

j_gene: TRBJ1-1
len: 12
d_gene: -
abundance: -
v_gene: TRBV7-9
CDR3nt: TGTGCCAGCAGCCTAGGGTTCACTGAAGCTTTCTTT
CDR3aa: CASSLGFTEAFF

j_gene: TRBJ1-1
len: 14
d_gene: -
abundance: -
v_gene: TRBV30
CDR3nt: TGTGCCTGGAGTGGGGGGCTTGCGAACACTGAAGCTTTCTTT
CDR3aa: CAWSGGLANTEAFF

j_gene: TRBJ1-5
len: 16
d_gene: -
abundance: once
v_gene: TRBV6-1
CDR3nt: TGTGCCAGCAGTGCACACGGGACACGGGCGGGGCAGCCCCAGCATTTT
CDR3aa: CASSAHGTRAGQPQHF

j_gene: TRBJ2-7
len: 12
d_gene: -
abundance: once
v_gene: TRBV10-3
CDR3nt: TGTGCCATCAGTGATCGAGGCTACGAGCAGTACTTC
CDR3aa: CAISDRGYEQYF

j_gene: TRBJ1-3
len: 15
d_gene: TRBD1
abundance: once
v_gene: TRBV6-5
CDR3nt: TGTGCCAGCAGGGAGGGGACAGCTCCTGGAAACACCATATATTTT
CDR3aa: CASREGTAPGNTIYF

j_gene: TRBJ1-2
len: 15
d_gene: TRBD1
abundance: -
v_gene: TRBV29-1
CDR3nt: TGCAGCGTTGCCCCCCTTTTCGGGACAGAAAAGGGCTACACCTTC
CDR3aa: CSVAPLFGTEKGYTF

j_gene: TRBJ1-6
len: 15
d_gene: TRBD1
abundance: -
v_gene: TRBV14
CDR3nt: TGTGCCAGCAGCCAAGAGGACAGGGCTAATTCACCCCTCCACTTT
CDR3aa: CASSQEDRANSPLHF

j_gene: TRBJ2-5
len: 12
d_gene: -
abundance: -
v_gene: TRBV5-5
CDR3nt: TGTGCCAGCTCGGAGGGGTGGGAGACCCAGTACTTC
CDR3aa: CASSEGWETQYF

j_gene: TRBJ2-5
len: 13
d_gene: -
abundance: once
v_gene: TRBV2
CDR3nt: TGTGCCAGCACCACCCTAGCAGGGGAGACCCAGTACTTC
CDR3aa: CASTTLAGETQYF

j_gene: TRBJ1-4
len: 15
d_gene: TRBD1
abundance: -
v_gene: TRBV7-9
CDR3nt: TGTGCCAGCAGCTTCCTTGGACAGGGTGATGAAAAACTGTTTTTT
CDR3aa: CASSFLGQGDEKLFF

j_gene: TRBJ2-7
len: 12
d_gene: TRBD1
abundance: -
v_gene: TRBV18
CDR3nt: TGTGCCAGCTCACCCCCAGACAGGGGGATCAACTTC
CDR3aa: CASSPPDRGINF

j_gene: TRBJ2-3
len: 18
d_gene: TRBD2
abundance: once
v_gene: TRBV5-1
CDR3nt: TGCGCCAGCAGCAGCTTGGGACCTGGGGGACTAATCACAGATACGCAGTATTTT
CDR3aa: CASSSLGPGGLITDTQYF

j_gene: TRBJ1-4
len: 14
d_gene: -
abundance: once
v_gene: TRBV30
CDR3nt: TGTGCCGGGACATGGGACTGGCTAAGTGAAAAACTGTTTTTT
CDR3aa: CAGTWDWLSEKLFF

j_gene: TRBJ2-2
len: 16
d_gene: -
abundance: -
v_gene: TRBV7-6
CDR3nt: TGTGCCAGCAGCGGTCGAAGGCCAGCCAACACCGGGGAGCTGTTTTTT
CDR3aa: CASSGRRPANTGELFF

j_gene: TRBJ1-4
len: 13
d_gene: -
abundance: -
v_gene: TRBV19
CDR3nt: TGTGCCAGCCACCTTGCAACTAATGAAAAACTGTTTTTT
CDR3aa: CASHLATNEKLFF

j_gene: TRBJ2-7
len: 17
d_gene: -
abundance: -
v_gene: TRBV7-2
CDR3nt: TGTGCCAGCAGCTCCGCCCCCCCTCGCGGGAACTCCTACGAGCAGTACTTC
CDR3aa: CASSSAPPRGNSYEQYF

j_gene: TRBJ2-3
len: 15
d_gene: TRBD2
abundance: -
v_gene: TRBV10-3
CDR3nt: TGTGCCATCGGCACTAGCGGGACTAGCACAGATACGCAGTATTTT
CDR3aa: CAIGTSGTSTDTQYF

j_gene: TRBJ2-1
len: 19
d_gene: TRBD2
abundance: -
v_gene: TRBV11-2
CDR3nt: TGTGCCAGCAGCTTATCCCGTACTAGCGGGAGATCTTCCTACAATGAGCAGTTCTTC
CDR3aa: CASSLSRTSGRSSYNEQFF

j_gene: TRBJ1-1
len: 15
d_gene: -
abundance: -
v_gene: TRBV5-1
CDR3nt: TGCGCCAGCAGCTCCACAGGGTATGTCGACACTGAAGCTTTCTTT
CDR3aa: CASSSTGYVDTEAFF

j_gene: TRBJ2-1
len: 18
d_gene: TRBD2
abundance: -
v_gene: TRBV5-6
CDR3nt: TGTGCCAGCAGCTTGTCCCCCGCTAGCGGGAGGGCCGCGGCGGAGCAGTTCTTC
CDR3aa: CASSLSPASGRAAAEQFF

j_gene: TRBJ2-7
len: 15
d_gene: TRBD2
abundance: -
v_gene: TRBV18
CDR3nt: TGTGCCAGCTCACCAGTGGGTAGCGGGGGCTACGAGCAGTACTTC
CDR3aa: CASSPVGSGGYEQYF

j_gene: TRBJ1-5
len: 14
d_gene: -
abundance: -
v_gene: TRBV24-1
CDR3nt: TGTGCCACCAGTGATTTCGGACAGAACCAGCCCCAGCATTTT
CDR3aa: CATSDFGQNQPQHF

j_gene: TRBJ2-2
len: 13
d_gene: -
abundance: -
v_gene: TRBV5-1
CDR3nt: TGCGCCAGCAGCTCCTCGAACACCGGGGAGCTGTTTTTT
CDR3aa: CASSSSNTGELFF

j_gene: TRBJ2-7
len: 16
d_gene: TRBD1
abundance: -
v_gene: TRBV4-1
CDR3nt: TGCGCCAGCAGCCAAGATGGCGGACAGGGTGGGCGAGAGCAGTACTTC
CDR3aa: CASSQDGGQGGREQYF

j_gene: TRBJ2-3
len: 15
d_gene: -
abundance: many
v_gene: TRBV2
CDR3nt: TGTGCCAGCAGTGAAACGGGGCAGGGGTCAGATACGCAGTATTTT
CDR3aa: CASSETGQGSDTQYF

j_gene: TRBJ1-1
len: 11
d_gene: -
abundance: -
v_gene: TRBV2
CDR3nt: TGTGCCAGCAGTGAAAACTCTTATAGTTTCTTT
CDR3aa: CASSENSYSFF